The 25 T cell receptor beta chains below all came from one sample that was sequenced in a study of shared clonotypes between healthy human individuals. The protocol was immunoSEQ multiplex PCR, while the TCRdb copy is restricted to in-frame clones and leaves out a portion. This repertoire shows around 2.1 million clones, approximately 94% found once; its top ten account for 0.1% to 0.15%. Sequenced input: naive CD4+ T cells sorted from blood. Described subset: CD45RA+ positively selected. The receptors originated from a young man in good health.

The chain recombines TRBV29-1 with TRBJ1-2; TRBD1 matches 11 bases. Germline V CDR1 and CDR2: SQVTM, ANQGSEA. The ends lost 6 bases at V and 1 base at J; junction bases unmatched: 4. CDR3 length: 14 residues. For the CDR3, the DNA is TGCAGCGTCGGGGGACAGGGGGTTAACTATGGCTACACCTTC. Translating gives CSVGGQGVNYGYTF.

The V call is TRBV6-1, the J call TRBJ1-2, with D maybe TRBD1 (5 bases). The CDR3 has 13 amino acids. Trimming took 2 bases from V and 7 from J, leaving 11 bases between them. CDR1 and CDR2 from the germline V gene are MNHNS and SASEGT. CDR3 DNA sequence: TGTGCCAGCAGTGAAAGGGCAGGGAGTGGCTACACCTTC. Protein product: CASSERAGSGYTF.

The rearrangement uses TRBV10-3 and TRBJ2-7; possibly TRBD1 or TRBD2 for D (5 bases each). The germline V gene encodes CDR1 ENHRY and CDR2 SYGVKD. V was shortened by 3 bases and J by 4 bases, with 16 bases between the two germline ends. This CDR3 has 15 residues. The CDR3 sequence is CAISDGLTGPYEQYF. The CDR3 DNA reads TGTGCCATCAGTGACGGCCTGACGGGACCTTACGAGCAGTACTTC.

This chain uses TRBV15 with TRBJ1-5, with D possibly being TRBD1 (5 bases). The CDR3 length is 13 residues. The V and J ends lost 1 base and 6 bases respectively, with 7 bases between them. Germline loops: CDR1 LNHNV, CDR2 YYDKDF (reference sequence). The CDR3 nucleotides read TGTGCCACCAGCAGAGGGGGGAGTCAGCCCCAGCATTTT. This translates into CATSRGGSQPQHF. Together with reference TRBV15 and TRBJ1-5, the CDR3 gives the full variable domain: DAMVIQNPRYQVTQFGKPVTLSCSQTLNHNVMYWYQQKSSQAPKLLFHYYDKDFNNEADTPDNFQSRRPNTSFCFLDIRSPGLGDTAMYLCATSRGGSQPQHFGDGTRLSIL.

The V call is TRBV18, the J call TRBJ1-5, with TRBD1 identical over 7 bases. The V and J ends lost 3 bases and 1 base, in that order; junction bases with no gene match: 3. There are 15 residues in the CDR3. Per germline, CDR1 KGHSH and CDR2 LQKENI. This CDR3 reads CASSPTGQSNQPQHF. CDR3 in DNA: TGTGCCAGCTCACCCACGGGACAGAGCAATCAGCCCCAGCATTTT.

The CDR3 sequence is CAISESTAPYGYTF. The CDR3 bases are TGTGCCATCAGTGAGTCAACAGCCCCTTATGGCTACACCTTC. V is TRBV10-3 and J is TRBJ1-2; unclear D gene. The ends were cut back, 0 bases at V and 5 bases at J, with 10 bases in the middle. CDR1 and CDR2 (germline): ENHRY, SYGVKD. The CDR3 spans 14 residues.

The CDR3, as DNA: TGTGCCAGAAGGATGAACTACGAGCAGTACTTC. It yields the protein CARRMNYEQYF. J is TRBJ2-7 and V is TRBV5-3, with D hard to call. TRBV5-3 is assigned to the ORF class and has an uncertain function. V gave up 5 bases and J gave up 3 bases, with 6 bases separating them. The CDR3 sequence is 11 residues long.

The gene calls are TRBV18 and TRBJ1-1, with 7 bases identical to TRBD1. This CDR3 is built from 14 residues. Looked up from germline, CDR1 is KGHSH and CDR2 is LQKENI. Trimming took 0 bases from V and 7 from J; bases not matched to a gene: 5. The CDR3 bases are TGTGCCAGCTCACCACCGAGGGACAGAAATGAAGCTTTCTTT. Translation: CASSPPRDRNEAFF.

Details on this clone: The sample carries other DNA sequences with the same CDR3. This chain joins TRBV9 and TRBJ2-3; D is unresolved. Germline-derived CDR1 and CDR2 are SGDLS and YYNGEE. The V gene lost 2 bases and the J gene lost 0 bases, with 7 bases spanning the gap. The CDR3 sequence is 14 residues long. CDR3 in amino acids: CASSVRSSTDTQYF. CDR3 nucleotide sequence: TGTGCCAGCAGCGTTCGTAGTAGCACAGATACGCAGTATTTT. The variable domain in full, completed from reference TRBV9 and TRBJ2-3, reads DSGVTQTPKHLITATGQRVTLRCSPRSGDLSVYWYQQSLDQGLQFLIQYYNGEERAKGNILERFSAQQFPDLHSELNLSSLELGDSALYFCASSVRSSTDTQYFGPGTRLTVL.

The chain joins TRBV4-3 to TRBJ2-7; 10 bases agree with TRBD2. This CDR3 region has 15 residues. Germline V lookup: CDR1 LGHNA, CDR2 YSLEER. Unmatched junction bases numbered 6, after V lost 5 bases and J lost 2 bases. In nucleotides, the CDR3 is TGCGCCAGCAGCTTCGGACTAGCGGTCACCTACGAGCAGTACTTC. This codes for CASSFGLAVTYEQYF.

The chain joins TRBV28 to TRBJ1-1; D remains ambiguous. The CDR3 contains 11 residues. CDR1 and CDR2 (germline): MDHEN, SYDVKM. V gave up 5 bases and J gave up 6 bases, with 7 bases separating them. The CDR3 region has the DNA TGTGCCAGCAGTCCCCGGGCTGAAGCTTTCTTT. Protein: CASSPRAEAFF.

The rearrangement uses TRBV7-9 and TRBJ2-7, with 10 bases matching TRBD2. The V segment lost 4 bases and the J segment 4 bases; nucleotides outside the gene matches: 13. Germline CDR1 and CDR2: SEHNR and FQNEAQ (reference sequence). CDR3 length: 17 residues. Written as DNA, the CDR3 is TGTGCCAGCAGCTCCCCTAGCGGGAGACTAGGGGATTACGAGCAGTACTTC. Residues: CASSSPSGRLGDYEQYF.

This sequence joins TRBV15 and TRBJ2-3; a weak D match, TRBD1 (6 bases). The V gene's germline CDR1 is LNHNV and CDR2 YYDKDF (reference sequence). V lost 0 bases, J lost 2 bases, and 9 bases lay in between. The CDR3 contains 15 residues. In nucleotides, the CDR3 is TGTGCCACCAGCAGAGATAGGACAGTCACAGATACGCAGTATTTT. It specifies CATSRDRTVTDTQYF. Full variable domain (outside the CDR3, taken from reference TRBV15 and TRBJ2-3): DAMVIQNPRYQVTQFGKPVTLSCSQTLNHNVMYWYQQKSSQAPKLLFHYYDKDFNNEADTPDNFQSRRPNTSFCFLDIRSPGLGDTAMYLCATSRDRTVTDTQYFGPGTRLTVL.

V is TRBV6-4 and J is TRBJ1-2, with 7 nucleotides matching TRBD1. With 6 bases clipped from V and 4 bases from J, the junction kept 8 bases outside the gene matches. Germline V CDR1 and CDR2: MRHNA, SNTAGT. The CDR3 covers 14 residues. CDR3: CASREEQGPYGYTF. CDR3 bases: TGTGCCAGCAGGGAAGAACAGGGGCCCTATGGCTACACCTTC.

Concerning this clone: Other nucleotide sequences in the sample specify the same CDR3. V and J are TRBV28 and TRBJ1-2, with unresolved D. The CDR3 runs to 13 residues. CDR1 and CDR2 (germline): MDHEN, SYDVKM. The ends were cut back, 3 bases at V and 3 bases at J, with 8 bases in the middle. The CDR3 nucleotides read TGTGCCAGCAGTTTCGGCAGGTACTATGGCTACACCTTC. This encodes CASSFGRYYGYTF.

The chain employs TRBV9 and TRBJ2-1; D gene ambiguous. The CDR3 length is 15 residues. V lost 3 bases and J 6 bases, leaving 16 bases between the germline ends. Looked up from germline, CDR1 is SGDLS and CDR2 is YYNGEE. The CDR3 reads CASSAFDGPSNEQFF. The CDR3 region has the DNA TGTGCCAGCAGCGCCTTCGATGGGCCTTCCAATGAGCAGTTCTTC.

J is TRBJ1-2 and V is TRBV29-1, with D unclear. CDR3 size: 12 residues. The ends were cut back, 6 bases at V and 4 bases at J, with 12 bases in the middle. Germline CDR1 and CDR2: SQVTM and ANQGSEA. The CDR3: CSVITGSYGYTF. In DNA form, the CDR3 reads TGCAGCGTCATAACCGGGAGCTATGGCTACACCTTC.

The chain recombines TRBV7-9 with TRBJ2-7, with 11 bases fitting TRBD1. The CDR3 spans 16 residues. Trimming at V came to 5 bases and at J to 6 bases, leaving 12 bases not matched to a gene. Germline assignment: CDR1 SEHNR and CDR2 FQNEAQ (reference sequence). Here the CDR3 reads CASSQLPGTGGAEQYF. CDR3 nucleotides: TGTGCCAGCAGCCAACTTCCCGGGACAGGGGGAGCCGAGCAGTACTTC.

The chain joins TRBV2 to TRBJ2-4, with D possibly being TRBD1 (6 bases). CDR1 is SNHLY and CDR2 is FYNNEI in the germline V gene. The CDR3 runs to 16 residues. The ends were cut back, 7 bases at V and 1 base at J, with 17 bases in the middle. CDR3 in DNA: TGTGCCAGCAAGAGGCCCAGGGGTATCGCCAAAAACATTCAGTACTTC. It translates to CASKRPRGIAKNIQYF.

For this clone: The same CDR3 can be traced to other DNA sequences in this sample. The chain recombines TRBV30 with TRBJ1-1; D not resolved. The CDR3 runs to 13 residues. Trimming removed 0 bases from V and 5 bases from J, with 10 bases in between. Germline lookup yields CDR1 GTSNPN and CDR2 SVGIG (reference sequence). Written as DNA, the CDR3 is TGTGCCTGGAGTGTACGGAGTGGGACTGAAGCTTTCTTT. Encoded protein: CAWSVRSGTEAFF.

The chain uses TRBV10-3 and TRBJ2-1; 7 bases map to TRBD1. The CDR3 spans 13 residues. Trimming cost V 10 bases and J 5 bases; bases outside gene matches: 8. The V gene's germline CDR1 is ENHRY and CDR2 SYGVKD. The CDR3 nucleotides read TGTGCCACTACCGGGACAGAGAACAATGAGCAGTTCTTC. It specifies CATTGTENNEQFF.

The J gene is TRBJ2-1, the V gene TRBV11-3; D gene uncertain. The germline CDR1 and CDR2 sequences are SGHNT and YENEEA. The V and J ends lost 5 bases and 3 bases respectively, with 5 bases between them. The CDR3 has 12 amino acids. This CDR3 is CASSRNYNEQFF. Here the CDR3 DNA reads TGTGCCAGCAGCCGGAACTACAATGAGCAGTTCTTC.

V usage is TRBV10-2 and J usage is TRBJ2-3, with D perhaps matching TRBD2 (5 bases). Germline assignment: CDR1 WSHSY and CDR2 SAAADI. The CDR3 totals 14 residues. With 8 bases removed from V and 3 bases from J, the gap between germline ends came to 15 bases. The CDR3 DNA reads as TGCGCCAGCTGGGAGTGGGTGGGTACAGATACGCAGTATTTT. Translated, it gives CASWEWVGTDTQYF.

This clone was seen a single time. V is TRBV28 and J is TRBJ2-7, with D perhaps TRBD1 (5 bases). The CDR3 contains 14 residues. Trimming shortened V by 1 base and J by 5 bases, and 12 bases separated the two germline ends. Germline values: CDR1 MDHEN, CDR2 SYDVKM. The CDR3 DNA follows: TGTGCCAGCAGTTTATCCCCCAGGGTCCACGAGCAGTACTTC. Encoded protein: CASSLSPRVHEQYF.

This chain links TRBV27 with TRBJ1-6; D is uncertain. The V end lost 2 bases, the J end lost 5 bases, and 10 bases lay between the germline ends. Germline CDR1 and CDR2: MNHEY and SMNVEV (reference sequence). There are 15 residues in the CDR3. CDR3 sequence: CASSLKGRDNSPLHF. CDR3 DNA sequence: TGTGCCAGCAGTTTAAAGGGCCGGGATAATTCACCCCTCCACTTT.